The T cell receptor (beta chain) under discussion was sequenced for a study of blood T cell repertoires in COVID-19. The CDR3 runs 13 residues. Germline assignment: CDR1 GTSNPN and CDR2 SVGIG (reference sequence). Trimming at V came to 8 bases and at J to 1 base, leaving 6 bases not matched to a gene. The method was immunoSEQ multiplex PCR; TCRdb's version includes in-frame clones alone and lacks a portion of them. The sample shows approximately 220,000 clones, 80% of them seen only once. This clonotype was obtained from a woman aged 40 to 49 with acute COVID-19. The V and J genes are TRBV30 and TRBJ1-1, with TRBD1 matching over 8 bases. The specimen was PBMCs or T cells enriched from blood (not recorded which). CDR3 loop: CARADRANTEAFF. In nucleotides, the CDR3 is TGTGCCCGGGCGGACAGGGCGAACACTGAAGCTTTCTTT.